A selection of T cell receptor beta chains follows, all from one sample in a study of regulatory T cells in long-lasting Graves disease. TCRdb redid the calling of the multiplex PCR reads with MiXCR, one entry per CDR3 protein. The sample yields some 370,000 distinct CDR3 sequences, about an eighth seen once. These records were also assigned to another study, of T cells in Graves' hyperthyroidism and ophthalmopathy.

The sequencing here drew on peripheral blood mononuclear cells (PBMCs), taken at new diagnosis, from a patient treated with antithyroid drugs. These receptors originate from a woman between 18 and 29 years old with Graves disease. Both conserved end residues are part of each CDR3. D genes are given only for firm matches. Not all rows give a size; the values are once, few, many and, for expanded clones, a class.

J gene: TRBJ2-2; clone size: .; D gene: .; V gene: TRBV19; CDR3 DNA: TGTGCCAGTACATCGGCCGGGGAGCTGTTTTTT; CDR3 protein: CASTSAGELFF
J gene: TRBJ1-5; clone size: .; D gene: .; V gene: TRBV7-9; CDR3 DNA: TGTGCCAGCAGCTATTTCTCTGAACGGATATATAGCAATCAGCCCCAGCATTTT; CDR3 protein: CASSYFSERIYSNQPQHF
J gene: TRBJ2-3; clone size: .; D gene: TRBD2; V gene: TRBV4-2; CDR3 DNA: TGTGCCAGCAGCCAAGCGAAGCGGGGCTTCACAGATACGCAGTATTTT; CDR3 protein: CASSQAKRGFTDTQYF
J gene: TRBJ2-1; clone size: many; D gene: TRBD2; V gene: TRBV9; CDR3 DNA: TGTGCCAGCAGTTCTAGCGGGAGATCCTACAATGAGCAGTTCTTC; CDR3 protein: CASSSSGRSYNEQFF
J gene: TRBJ1-6; clone size: many; D gene: TRBD1; V gene: TRBV6-5; CDR3 DNA: TGTGCCAGCAGTTTAGTCACAGGGGGAAATAATTCACCCCTCCACTTT; CDR3 protein: CASSLVTGGNNSPLHF
J gene: TRBJ2-5; clone size: many; D gene: .; V gene: TRBV20-1; CDR3 DNA: TGCAGTGTCGGGCTCCCTTTCCGGGACACAGAATTGCAAGAGACCCAGTACTTC; CDR3 protein: CSVGLPFRDTELQETQYF
J gene: TRBJ1-3; clone size: few; D gene: TRBD1; V gene: TRBV28; CDR3 DNA: TGTGCCAGCAGTTTACGGACAGGCCTCTCTGGAAACACCATATATTTT; CDR3 protein: CASSLRTGLSGNTIYF
J gene: TRBJ2-7; clone size: .; D gene: .; V gene: TRBV20-1; CDR3 DNA: TGCAGTGCTAGTGAAGGGAGCTCCTACGAGCAGTACTTC; CDR3 protein: CSASEGSSYEQYF
J gene: TRBJ2-1; clone size: .; D gene: TRBD2; V gene: TRBV4-1; CDR3 DNA: TGCGCCAGCAGCTCGAGAAGCCTAGCGGGGGGCAATGAGCAGTTCTTC; CDR3 protein: CASSSRSLAGGNEQFF
J gene: TRBJ1-4; clone size: .; D gene: .; V gene: TRBV4-2; CDR3 DNA: TGTGCCAGCAGCCCCACGGTCGCTGAAAAACTGTTTTTT; CDR3 protein: CASSPTVAEKLFF
J gene: TRBJ1-2; clone size: .; D gene: TRBD1; V gene: TRBV9; CDR3 DNA: TGTGCCAGCAGCGTAGCACGGACAGGGGAGGGCTATGGCTACACCTTC; CDR3 protein: CASSVARTGEGYGYTF
J gene: TRBJ2-2; clone size: .; D gene: .; V gene: TRBV7-9; CDR3 DNA: TGTGCCAGCAGCTTGGGGGTGCGGACCGGGGAGCTGTTTTTT; CDR3 protein: CASSLGVRTGELFF
J gene: TRBJ2-1; clone size: few; D gene: .; V gene: TRBV10-1; CDR3 DNA: TGCGCCAGCAGCGCCGAGGGCCTCAACAATGAGCAGTTCTTC; CDR3 protein: CASSAEGLNNEQFF
J gene: TRBJ1-1; clone size: many; D gene: TRBD1; V gene: TRBV27; CDR3 DNA: TGTGCCAGCAGTCCGCTGGGACAGGGAAATGAAGCTTTCTTT; CDR3 protein: CASSPLGQGNEAFF
J gene: TRBJ2-1; clone size: many; D gene: .; V gene: TRBV7-2; CDR3 DNA: TGTGCCAGCAGCAAACGTTACTCCTACAATGAGCAGTTCTTC; CDR3 protein: CASSKRYSYNEQFF
J gene: TRBJ1-3; clone size: .; D gene: .; V gene: TRBV19; CDR3 DNA: TGTGCCAGTAGTCCCTCGGGGAGTGGAAACACCATATATTTT; CDR3 protein: CASSPSGSGNTIYF
J gene: TRBJ1-4; clone size: many; D gene: .; V gene: TRBV27; CDR3 DNA: TGTGCCAGCAGCCTAAGCGCGGGTTTACATGAAAAACTGTTTTTT; CDR3 protein: CASSLSAGLHEKLFF
J gene: TRBJ1-5; clone size: once; D gene: .; V gene: TRBV7-2; CDR3 DNA: TGTGCCAGTAGTAGGGCCCCGCGCCCCCAGCATTTT; CDR3 protein: CASSRAPRPQHF
J gene: TRBJ1-1; clone size: .; D gene: TRBD1; V gene: TRBV12-3/TRBV12-4; CDR3 DNA: TGTGCCAGCAGCCGACAGGGGCGATTTACCTGGTGGACTGAAGCTTTCTTT; CDR3 protein: CASSRQGRFTWWTEAFF
J gene: TRBJ2-3; clone size: many; D gene: .; V gene: TRBV12-3/TRBV12-4; CDR3 DNA: TGTGCCAGCAGTTTAGGGGACTGGTCGGGCGGCACAGATACGCAGTATTTT; CDR3 protein: CASSLGDWSGGTDTQYF
J gene: TRBJ1-4; clone size: few; D gene: .; V gene: TRBV14; CDR3 DNA: TGTGCCAGCAGCCAAGTGGGAAAACTTAATGAAAAACTGTTTTTT; CDR3 protein: CASSQVGKLNEKLFF
J gene: TRBJ1-1; clone size: .; D gene: .; V gene: TRBV9; CDR3 DNA: TGTGCCAGCAGCGTAGACAGGGAATGGACTGAAGCTTTCTTT; CDR3 protein: CASSVDREWTEAFF
J gene: TRBJ2-7; clone size: few; D gene: TRBD2; V gene: TRBV19; CDR3 DNA: TGTGCCAGTAGTTCACCGGGACTACTCTACGAGCAGTACTTC; CDR3 protein: CASSSPGLLYEQYF
J gene: TRBJ2-3; clone size: .; D gene: .; V gene: TRBV9; CDR3 DNA: TGTGCCAGCAGCAGTAGCGGGGTAACAGGGGGCCCAGATACGCAGTATTTT; CDR3 protein: CASSSSGVTGGPDTQYF
J gene: TRBJ1-1; clone size: many; D gene: .; V gene: TRBV19; CDR3 DNA: TGTGCCAGTAGTATTGGAAGGGTAAACACTGAAGCTTTCTTT; CDR3 protein: CASSIGRVNTEAFF